The next 29 T cell receptor beta chains were all read from a single sample in a study of response to subunit inactivated influenza vaccine. TCRdb called the RT-PCR reads again in MiXCR, with one record for every CDR3 protein. The sample has 200,000 to 300,000 distinct CDR3 sequences; 12% are singletons. Sequenced here: non-naive T cells sorted from PBMCs, sampled roughly 2 weeks before vaccination. These receptors all come from a man between 50 and 59 years old who received an inactivated influenza vaccine.

This clonotype showed up just a few times. The J gene is TRBJ1-1, the V gene TRBV11-2; D uncertain. V was clipped by 1 base and J by 4 bases, with 7 bases between them. The V gene's germline CDR1 is SGHAT and CDR2 FQNNGV. This CDR3 region has 13 residues. CDR3 in amino acids: CASSLALVTEAFF. CDR3 sequence (DNA): TGTGCCAGCAGCTTAGCTTTGGTCACTGAAGCTTTCTTT. The whole variable domain, filled in from reference TRBV11-2 and TRBJ1-1, reads EAGVAQSPRYKIIEKRQSVAFWCNPISGHATLYWYQQILGQGPKLLIQFQNNGVVDDSQLPKDRFSAERLKGVDSTLKIQPAKLEDSAVYLCASSLALVTEAFFGQGTRLTVV.

For the CDR3, the DNA is TGTGCCAGCACTAAATTGGAATCTCGGGGGTATGGCTACACCTTC. Translated, it gives CASTKLESRGYGYTF. The rearrangement links TRBV2 to TRBJ1-2, with a tentative D call TRBD1 (5 bases). Trimming took off 7 bases at V and 5 bases at J, with 20 bases between the two ends. In germline, CDR1 is SNHLY, CDR2 FYNNEI. This CDR3 is built from 15 residues.

V is TRBV7-2 and J is TRBJ1-2; TRBD1 matches at 7 bases. Germline CDR1 is SGHTA and CDR2 is FQGNSA. With 0 bases clipped from V and 2 bases from J, the junction kept 3 bases outside the gene matches. The CDR3 runs to 15 residues. The CDR3 spells CASSLAQGSNYGYTF. The CDR3 coding sequence is TGTGCCAGCAGCTTAGCACAGGGGTCGAACTATGGCTACACCTTC.

This clonotype was seen ten or more times. The V call is TRBV7-2, the J call TRBJ2-3, with a tentative D call TRBD1 (7 bases). V gave up 6 bases and J gave up 5 bases, with 15 bases separating them. Germline lookup yields CDR1 SGHTA and CDR2 FQGNSA. The CDR3 has 14 residues. CDR3 region: CASRGLTGKDTQYF. The CDR3 nucleotides read TGTGCCAGCAGGGGACTGACAGGGAAAGATACGCAGTATTTT.

The sample holds many counts of this clonotype. The chain has TRBV5-6 and TRBJ2-2; 11 nucleotides line up with TRBD1. V dropped 2 bases and J dropped 5; count of bases not matched to a gene: 5. The V gene's germline CDR1 is SGHDT and CDR2 YYEEEE. This CDR3 is built from 16 residues. The CDR3 is CASSFRTGGLTGELFF. For the CDR3, the DNA is TGTGCCAGCAGCTTTCGGACAGGGGGCTTGACCGGGGAGCTGTTTTTT. The full variable domain, rest sourced from reference TRBV5-6 and TRBJ2-2, is DAGVTQSPTHLIKTRGQQVTLRCSPKSGHDTVSWYQQALGQGPQFIFQYYEEEERQRGNFPDRFSGHQFPNYSSELNVNALLLGDSALYLCASSFRTGGLTGELFFGEGSRLTVL.

This clonotype was detected a few times. The chain combines TRBV10-3 with TRBJ2-3; 7 nucleotides match TRBD1. Germline CDR1 reads ENHRY; CDR2 reads SYGVKD. The CDR3 is made up of 14 amino acids. V shed 4 bases, J shed 1 base, and the junction held 2 bases outside the gene matches. CDR3 sequence: CAISGTGRTDTQYF. The CDR3 DNA sequence: TGTGCCATCAGTGGGACAGGCCGCACAGATACGCAGTATTTT.

In its sample, this clonotype was seen many times. V usage is TRBV4-1 and J usage is TRBJ2-7; D tentatively reads TRBD1 or TRBD2 (5 bases each). V gave up 1 base and J gave up 2 bases, with 9 bases separating them. The germline gives CDR1 MGHRA, CDR2 YSYEKL. The CDR3 contains 14 residues. CDR3: CASSQVLGAYEQYF. The CDR3 DNA reads TGCGCCAGCAGCCAAGTATTGGGGGCCTACGAGCAGTACTTC.

In this sample, this clonotype turned up a few times. The V and J genes are TRBV6-1 and TRBJ1-2; TRBD1 might be the D (5 bases). From germline, CDR1 is MNHNS and CDR2 SASEGT. The CDR3 covers 16 residues. V gave up 0 bases and J gave up 5 bases, with 16 bases separating them. The CDR3, as DNA: TGTGCCAGCAGTGAAGCGTGGGCGGGGCGCGATTATGGCTACACCTTC. Translating gives CASSEAWAGRDYGYTF.

V usage is TRBV11-3 and J usage is TRBJ2-1; 9 bases agree with TRBD2. V was clipped by 1 base and J by 6 bases; unmatched bases: 10. The CDR3 extends over 17 amino acids. Germline assignment: CDR1 SGHNT and CDR2 YENEEA. The CDR3 DNA follows: TGTGCCAGCAGCTTAGGGCCCGGTCTAGCGGGACCCAATGAGCAGTTCTTC. Translated, it gives CASSLGPGLAGPNEQFF.

This chain links TRBV27 with TRBJ1-6; 7 positions agree with TRBD1. The CDR3 has 16 residues. V shed 5 bases and J 8 bases; nucleotides not matched to a gene: 12. CDR1 is MNHEY and CDR2 is SMNVEV in the germline V gene (reference sequence). The CDR3 sequence: CASSPQGVRTDSPLHF. The CDR3 region has the DNA TGTGCCAGCAGTCCGCAGGGGGTCCGGACGGATTCACCCCTCCACTTT.

The table lists this clonotype with a few counts. The V call is TRBV7-2, the J call TRBJ2-3; the match to TRBD2 covers 8 bases. Trimming took 2 bases from V and 0 from J; bases not matched to a gene: 4. This CDR3 spans 16 amino acids. Looked up from germline, CDR1 is SGHTA and CDR2 is FQGNSA. The CDR3 DNA reads TGTGCCAGCAGCTTATCCGCGGGGGGAAGCACAGATACGCAGTATTTT. This encodes CASSLSAGGSTDTQYF. Together with reference TRBV7-2 and TRBJ2-3, the CDR3 gives the full variable domain: GAGVSQSPSNKVTEKGKDVELRCDPISGHTALYWYRQSLGQGLEFLIYFQGNSAPDKSGLPSDRFSAERTGGSVSTLTIQRTQQEDSAVYLCASSLSAGGSTDTQYFGPGTRLTVL.

The rearrangement links TRBV7-9 to TRBJ2-2, with D perhaps assigned TRBD1 or TRBD2 (5 bases each). Trimming took off 1 base at V and 3 bases at J, with 12 bases between the two ends. This CDR3 has 16 residues. CDR1 and CDR2 (germline): SEHNR, FQNEAQ (reference sequence). The CDR3: CASSLGDPRDTGELFF. Written as DNA, the CDR3 is TGTGCCAGCAGCTTAGGGGACCCTCGGGACACCGGGGAGCTGTTTTTT.

This clonotype turned up a few times. This chain connects TRBV29-1 to TRBJ2-1; D is perhaps TRBD2 (6 bases). The V gene lost 5 bases and the J gene lost 6 bases, with 20 bases spanning the gap. The CDR3 extends over 15 amino acids. Germline CDR1 is SQVTM and CDR2 is ANQGSEA. The CDR3 here is CSVTFWGTLSNEQFF. As DNA, the CDR3 is TGCAGCGTTACATTCTGGGGGACTTTGAGCAATGAGCAGTTCTTC.

This clonotype occurred a few times. The chain joins TRBV3-1 to TRBJ2-1, with a weak D call TRBD1 (5 bases). Germline lookup yields CDR1 LGHDT and CDR2 YNNKEL (reference sequence). Trimming removed 1 base at V and 3 bases at J, with 10 bases between. The CDR3 is 15 residues long. CDR3 in amino acids: CASSQGQGYYNEQFF. The CDR3 nucleotides are TGTGCCAGCAGCCAAGGGCAGGGATACTACAATGAGCAGTTCTTC.

Here the CDR3 DNA reads TGCAGTGCTAGAGAGGAGCCGGGTGTAGACGAGCAGTACTTC. Amino acid sequence: CSAREEPGVDEQYF. This chain links TRBV20-1 with TRBJ2-7; D unclear. The CDR3 spans 14 residues. The V gene lost 0 bases and the J gene lost 5 bases, with 14 bases spanning the gap. Germline V gives CDR1 DFQATT, CDR2 SNEGSKA (reference sequence).

The rearrangement links TRBV27 to TRBJ1-4; D is uncertain. V was trimmed by 5 bases and J by 3 bases, leaving 10 bases between them. The length of the CDR3 is 14 residues. In germline, CDR1 is MNHEY, CDR2 SMNVEV (reference sequence). The CDR3 bases are TGTGCCAGCAGTAGAGGGAGCCCTAATGAAAAACTGTTTTTT. Its protein is CASSRGSPNEKLFF.

Here the CDR3 reads CSVLRDTDTQYF. The CDR3 DNA sequence: TGCAGCGTCCTAAGAGACACAGATACGCAGTATTTT. This chain joins TRBV29-1 and TRBJ2-3, with unresolved D. This CDR3 contains 12 residues. Germline V gene sequence: CDR1 SQVTM, CDR2 ANQGSEA. Trimming removed 6 bases from V and 2 bases from J, with 9 bases in between.

This clonotype was detected ten times or more. V is TRBV21-1 and J is TRBJ1-2. TRBV21-1 represents a pseudogene. This CDR3 is 14 amino acids long. This chain's CDR3 is CASSSCRANYGYTF. The CDR3, as DNA: TGTGCCAGCAGCAGTTGCAGAGCTAACTATGGCTACACCTTC.

This clonotype was recorded a few times. The chain uses TRBV28 and TRBJ2-4; 10 bases map to TRBD2. The J segment lost 0 bases and the V segment lost 2 bases, leaving 4 bases of the junction unmatched. CDR3 length equals 17 residues. From germline, CDR1 is MDHEN and CDR2 SYDVKM. CDR3 nucleotide sequence: TGTGCCAGCAGTTTAGCTAGCGGGGGATTAGCCAAAAACATTCAGTACTTC. Protein sequence: CASSLASGGLAKNIQYF.

The chain has TRBV9 and TRBJ2-1, with D unresolved. Trimming left V 1 base short and J 0 bases short, with 5 bases between. The CDR3 extends over 14 amino acids. Germline CDR1 is SGDLS and CDR2 is YYNGEE. CDR3 loop: CASSVLGSYNEQFF. CDR3 sequence (DNA): TGTGCCAGCAGCGTACTAGGCTCCTACAATGAGCAGTTCTTC. Supplemented by reference TRBV9 and TRBJ2-1, the full variable domain reads DSGVTQTPKHLITATGQRVTLRCSPRSGDLSVYWYQQSLDQGLQFLIQYYNGEERAKGNILERFSAQQFPDLHSELNLSSLELGDSALYFCASSVLGSYNEQFFGPGTRLTVL.

The V call is TRBV7-2, the J call TRBJ2-5; 9 bases fit TRBD1. CDR1 SGHTA and CDR2 FQGNSA come from the germline V gene. J lost 4 bases, V lost 5 bases, and 11 bases had no gene match. The CDR3 runs to 16 residues. For the CDR3, the DNA is TGTGCCAGCAGCCCTCGAGCCGGGACAGGGCCAGAGACCCAGTACTTC. Translation: CASSPRAGTGPETQYF.

The V call is TRBV10-3, the J call TRBJ2-1; 10 nucleotides line up with TRBD2. Germline assignment: CDR1 ENHRY and CDR2 SYGVKD. The CDR3 is 15 residues long. Unmatched junction bases numbered 8, after V lost 6 bases and J lost 6 bases. CDR3 protein: CAISPGTSDFNEQFF. CDR3 nucleotide sequence: TGTGCCATCAGCCCCGGGACTAGCGATTTCAATGAGCAGTTCTTC.

In its sample, this clonotype was seen many times. The V and J genes are TRBV7-2 and TRBJ1-2; D gene unclear. Germline V gene lookup returns CDR1 SGHTA and CDR2 FQGNSA. Trimming stripped 1 base from V and 8 bases from J, with 5 bases between. CDR3 length: 11 residues. The CDR3 DNA sequence: TGTGCCAGCAGCTTAGACAAGGGCTACACCTTC. Translated, it gives CASSLDKGYTF. Complete variable domain (other parts from reference TRBV7-2 and TRBJ1-2): GAGVSQSPSNKVTEKGKDVELRCDPISGHTALYWYRQSLGQGLEFLIYFQGNSAPDKSGLPSDRFSAERTGGSVSTLTIQRTQQEDSAVYLCASSLDKGYTFGSGTRLTVV.

This clonotype has only a few counts. The V and J genes are TRBV6-4 and TRBJ2-1, with 10 positions matching TRBD1. With V trimmed by 6 bases and J by 6 bases, 8 bases remained unmatched. The CDR3 runs 15 residues. The germline CDR1 and CDR2 sequences are MRHNA and SNTAGT. The CDR3 loop is CASSHGQGGFNEQFF. In DNA, the CDR3 is TGTGCCAGCAGCCATGGACAGGGGGGGTTCAATGAGCAGTTCTTC.

This chain uses TRBV30 with TRBJ2-2; 8 bases line up with TRBD2. The germline CDR1 and CDR2 sequences are GTSNPN and SVGIG (reference sequence). V dropped 3 bases and J dropped 0; count of bases not matched to a gene: 3. The CDR3 has 15 amino acids. The CDR3 spells CAWSGGLANTGELFF. The CDR3 coding sequence is TGTGCCTGGAGCGGGGGACTAGCGAACACCGGGGAGCTGTTTTTT.

This clonotype appeared a few times. The V call is TRBV4-2, the J call TRBJ2-7; 13 bases are a match to TRBD2. Germline-derived CDR1 and CDR2 are LGHNA and YNFKEQ. This CDR3 spans 18 amino acids. V dropped 1 base and J dropped 4; count of bases not matched to a gene: 10. CDR3 residues: CASSQGTGTSGVLYEQYF. As DNA, the CDR3 is TGTGCCAGCAGCCAAGGGACCGGGACTAGCGGGGTTCTATACGAGCAGTACTTC.

This chain uses TRBV5-1 with TRBJ2-2; possibly TRBD1 for D (6 bases). In germline, CDR1 is SGHRS, CDR2 YFSETQ. The CDR3 extends over 13 amino acids. Trimming cost V 4 bases and J 7 bases, with 11 bases left between them. CDR3 amino acids: CASSVRGGGELFF. CDR3 nucleotides: TGCGCCAGCAGCGTCAGGGGTGGCGGGGAGCTGTTTTTT.

This clonotype showed up many times. The chain employs TRBV29-1 and TRBJ2-5; maybe TRBD1 (5 bases). V dropped 3 bases and J dropped 2 bases, with 7 bases sitting between them. Germline lookup yields CDR1 SQVTM and CDR2 ANQGSEA. The CDR3 runs to 12 residues. CDR3 nucleotide sequence: TGCAGCGTTGATGACAGACAAGAGACCCAGTACTTC. It codes for CSVDDRQETQYF.

This clonotype was observed once. The CDR3 spells CASSARDRAFLNEQFF. The CDR3 bases are TGTGCCAGTAGTGCCCGGGACAGGGCATTTTTAAATGAGCAGTTCTTC. V gene TRBV19 combines with J gene TRBJ2-1, with 9 positions matching TRBD1. V lost 5 bases and J lost 7; bases outside the gene matches: 12. Germline V gene data show CDR1 as LNHDA and CDR2 as SQIVND (reference sequence). The length of the CDR3 is 16 residues.